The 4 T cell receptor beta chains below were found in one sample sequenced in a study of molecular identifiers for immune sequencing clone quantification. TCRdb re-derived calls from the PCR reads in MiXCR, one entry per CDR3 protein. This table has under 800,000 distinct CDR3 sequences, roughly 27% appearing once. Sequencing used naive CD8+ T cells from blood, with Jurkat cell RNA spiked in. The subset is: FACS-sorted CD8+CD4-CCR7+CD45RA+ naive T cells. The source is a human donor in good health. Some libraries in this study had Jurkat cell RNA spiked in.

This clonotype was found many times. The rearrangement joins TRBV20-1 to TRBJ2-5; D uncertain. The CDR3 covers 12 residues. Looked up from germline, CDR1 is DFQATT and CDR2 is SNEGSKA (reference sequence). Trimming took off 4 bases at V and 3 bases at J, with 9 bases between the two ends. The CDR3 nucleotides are TGCAGTGCTACAGACCAAGAAGAGACCCAGTACTTC. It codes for CSATDQEETQYF.

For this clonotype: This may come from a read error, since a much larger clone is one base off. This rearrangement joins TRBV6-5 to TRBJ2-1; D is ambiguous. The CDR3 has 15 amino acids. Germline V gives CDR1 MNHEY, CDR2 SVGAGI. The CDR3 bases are TGTGCCAGCAGTTTTTTTCCGACCTCCTACAATGAGCAGCTCTTC. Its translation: CASSFFPTSYNEQLF.

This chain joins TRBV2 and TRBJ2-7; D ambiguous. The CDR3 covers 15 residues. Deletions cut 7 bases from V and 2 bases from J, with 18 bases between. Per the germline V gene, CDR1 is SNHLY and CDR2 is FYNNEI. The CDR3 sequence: CASTITANAPYEQYF. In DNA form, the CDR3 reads TGTGCCAGCACTATAACGGCTAATGCCCCCTACGAGCAGTACTTC. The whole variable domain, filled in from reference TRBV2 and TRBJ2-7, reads EPEVTQTPSHQVTQMGQEVILRCVPISNHLYFYWYRQILGQKVEFLVSFYNNEISEKSEIFDDQFSVERPDGSNFTLKIRSTKLEDSAMYFCASTITANAPYEQYFGPGTRLTVT.

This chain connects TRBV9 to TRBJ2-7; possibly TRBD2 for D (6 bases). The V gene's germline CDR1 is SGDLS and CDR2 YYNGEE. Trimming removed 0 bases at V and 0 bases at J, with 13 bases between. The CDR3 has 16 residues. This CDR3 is CASSVASGVSSYEQYF. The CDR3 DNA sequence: TGTGCCAGCAGCGTAGCGTCGGGGGTTAGCTCCTACGAGCAGTACTTC. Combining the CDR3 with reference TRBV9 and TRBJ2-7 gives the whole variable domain DSGVTQTPKHLITATGQRVTLRCSPRSGDLSVYWYQQSLDQGLQFLIQYYNGEERAKGNILERFSAQQFPDLHSELNLSSLELGDSALYFCASSVASGVSSYEQYFGPGTRLTVT.